The 23 T cell receptor beta chains reported below all come from one sample, sequenced in a study of OX40 agonist ivuxolimab in advanced cancers. The table came from immunoSEQ multiplex PCR; TCRdb's copy has only in-frame clones and leaves some out. The repertoire consists of about 46,000 clones, with roughly nine tenths occurring once and the leading ten covering 12%. Sequences were derived from CD4+ or CD8+ T cells sorted from blood, sampled in a trial of the OX40 agonist ivuxolimab. These receptors originate from an adult with an advanced solid tumor such as melanoma, head and neck, liver or kidney cancer.

The V and J genes are TRBV2 and TRBJ1-2; 12 bases are a match to TRBD1. The CDR3 runs 18 residues. With 8 bases clipped from V and 7 bases from J, the junction kept 20 bases outside the gene matches. Germline V gene data show CDR1 as SNHLY and CDR2 as FYNNEI. The CDR3 DNA sequence: TGTGCCAGCCGAAAAGGGGACAGGGGGCGCATCCGGGTGATTGGCTACACCTTC. Encoded protein: CASRKGDRGRIRVIGYTF. Full variable domain (outside the CDR3, taken from reference TRBV2 and TRBJ1-2): EPEVTQTPSHQVTQMGQEVILRCVPISNHLYFYWYRQILGQKVEFLVSFYNNEISEKSEIFDDQFSVERPDGSNFTLKIRSTKLEDSAMYFCASRKGDRGRIRVIGYTFGSGTRLTVV.

This chain connects TRBV7-9 to TRBJ2-7; D tentatively reads TRBD1 or TRBD2 (5 bases each). Germline CDR1 SEHNR, CDR2 FQNEAQ (reference sequence). Trimming pared 1 base from V and 11 bases from J, leaving 12 bases between. This CDR3 is built from 12 residues. CDR3 region: CASSLDPREKYF. In DNA form, the CDR3 reads TGTGCCAGCAGCTTAGACCCCAGGGAGAAGTACTTC.

This rearrangement joins TRBV13 to TRBJ2-1; D may be TRBD1 (6 bases). Germline V gene data show CDR1 as PRHDT and CDR2 as FYEKMQ (reference sequence). V was clipped by 9 bases and J by 2 bases, with 11 bases between them. The CDR3 is made up of 13 amino acids. CDR3 bases: TGTGCCAGTAACAGGGCCCCCTACAATGAGCAGTTCTTC. Translating it yields CASNRAPYNEQFF.

J is TRBJ2-1 and V is TRBV9; tentative D call: TRBD2 (5 bases). This CDR3 has 14 residues. The V and J ends lost 0 bases and 8 bases respectively, with 12 bases between them. Germline CDR1 reads SGDLS; CDR2 reads YYNGEE. CDR3 nucleotide sequence: TGTGCCAGCAGCGTAGCTGGGGAGTCCCATGAGCAGTTCTTC. Its protein is CASSVAGESHEQFF.

The CDR3 sequence: CASSLALQGRIAYEQYF. The CDR3 DNA follows: TGTGCCAGCAGCTTAGCTCTACAGGGAAGGATCGCCTACGAGCAGTACTTC. The rearrangement links TRBV7-9 to TRBJ2-7, with D possibly TRBD1 on 6 matching bases. Germline-derived CDR1 and CDR2 are SEHNR and FQNEAQ (reference sequence). V lost 0 bases, J lost 2 bases, and 17 bases lay in between. This CDR3 region has 17 residues.

In this sample, this clone turned up once. The chain is built from TRBV9 and TRBJ2-1; D is undetermined. This CDR3 region has 13 residues. Trimming left V 5 bases short and J 0 bases short, with 6 bases between. Germline-derived CDR1 and CDR2 are SGDLS and YYNGEE. The CDR3 DNA sequence: TGTGCCAGCAGGTCCAGCTCCTACAATGAGCAGTTCTTC. Translated, it gives CASRSSSYNEQFF.

This clone was observed a single time. The chain carries TRBV7-9 and TRBJ2-7; no clear D gene. The CDR3 loop spans 12 amino acids. Trimming left V 5 bases short and J 3 bases short, with 8 bases between. Germline V gene lookup returns CDR1 SEHNR and CDR2 FQNEAQ (reference sequence). CDR3 sequence: CASSDLVYEQYF. CDR3 nucleotides: TGTGCCAGCAGCGACTTGGTCTACGAGCAGTACTTC.

V usage is TRBV7-9 and J usage is TRBJ1-1; D gene ambiguous. Trimming stripped 1 base from V and 2 bases from J, with 14 bases between. This CDR3 spans 16 amino acids. The V gene's germline CDR1 is SEHNR and CDR2 FQNEAQ (reference sequence). The CDR3 nucleotides read TGTGCCAGCAGCTTAGGCTTTGGCGGCGGAAACACTGAAGCTTTCTTT. This encodes CASSLGFGGGNTEAFF.

The V gene is TRBV6-5, the J gene TRBJ2-7; D might be TRBD2 (5 bases). Germline assignment: CDR1 MNHEY and CDR2 SVGAGI. The CDR3 length is 13 residues. V shed 4 bases and J shed 1 base, with 8 bases lying between them. This CDR3 is CASSSDLSYEQYF. Here the CDR3 DNA reads TGTGCCAGCAGTTCGGACTTGTCCTACGAGCAGTACTTC.

This rearrangement joins TRBV6-1 to TRBJ1-6; D not certain. Trimming stripped 4 bases from V and 7 bases from J, with 11 bases between. Germline V gene data show CDR1 as MNHNS and CDR2 as SASEGT. This CDR3 comprises 14 residues. The DNA for the CDR3 is TGTGCCAGCAGTGGGGAGGGTAAAAATTCACCCCTCCACTTT. Residues: CASSGEGKNSPLHF.

The rearrangement links TRBV6-5 to TRBJ2-7; no clear D gene. CDR3 length equals 11 residues. The germline V gene has CDR1 MNHEY and CDR2 SVGAGI. V lost 5 bases, J lost 6 bases, and 8 bases lay in between. CDR3 sequence (DNA): TGTGCCAGCAGTGTCACTTTCGAGCAGTACTTC. Its translation: CASSVTFEQYF.

This chain links TRBV7-6 with TRBJ1-5; D uncertain. The germline CDR1 and CDR2 sequences are SGHVS and FNYEAQ. The V gene lost 1 base and the J gene lost 0 bases, with 7 bases spanning the gap. The CDR3 has 15 residues. CDR3 in DNA: TGTGCCAGCAGCTTAGAACCAAATAGCAATCAGCCCCAGCATTTT. Protein: CASSLEPNSNQPQHF.

This chain connects TRBV5-6 to TRBJ2-3; D unresolved. This CDR3 region has 14 residues. The germline V gene has CDR1 SGHDT and CDR2 YYEEEE. V was cut by 0 bases and J by 2 bases, with 7 bases left in between. The CDR3 spells CASSLEGNTDTQYF. In DNA, the CDR3 is TGTGCCAGCAGCTTGGAGGGAAACACAGATACGCAGTATTTT.

The CDR3 DNA follows: TGTGCCAGCAGCTTAGGGACTAGCGGGAGGGCCGTGGATGAGCAGTTCTTC. It translates to CASSLGTSGRAVDEQFF. The rearrangement links TRBV11-2 to TRBJ2-1; 15 positions agree with TRBD2. The germline V gene encodes CDR1 SGHAT and CDR2 FQNNGV. V gave up 1 base and J gave up 8 bases; unmatched junction bases: 6. The CDR3 length is 17 residues.

V is TRBV4-2 and J is TRBJ2-7; the match to TRBD2 covers 8 bases. Germline loops: CDR1 LGHNA, CDR2 YNFKEQ. This CDR3 comprises 15 residues. After removal of 5 bases from V and 0 bases from J, the junction contained 6 bases not matched to a gene. The CDR3 bases are TGTGCCAGCAGCGATAGCGGGGAAAGCTCCTACGAGCAGTACTTC. Its protein is CASSDSGESSYEQYF.

The chain employs TRBV27 and TRBJ2-3, with 7 nucleotides matching TRBD2. CDR1 is MNHEY, CDR2 SMNVEV, per germline (reference sequence). The CDR3 covers 15 residues. The junction had 12 bases not matched to a gene; V was cut back by 3 bases and J by 9 bases. The CDR3 nucleotides are TGTGCCAGCAGTTTTAGCGCGGGAGCCGCCGGGACGCAGTATTTT. Translation gives CASSFSAGAAGTQYF.

The genes are TRBV6-6 and TRBJ1-1; D uncertain. Between the trimmed V and J ends, which lost 4 bases and 0 bases, there was a span of 15 bases. CDR1 and CDR2 (germline): MNHNY, SVGAGI (reference sequence). CDR3 length equals 16 residues. CDR3 bases: TGTGCCAGCAGTTCCCTCTACAGCGAAATGAACACTGAAGCTTTCTTT. Amino acids: CASSSLYSEMNTEAFF.

This clone was seen just once. The rearrangement links TRBV13 to TRBJ1-2, with D uncertain. Per the germline V gene, CDR1 is PRHDT and CDR2 is FYEKMQ (reference sequence). CDR3 length: 12 residues. The germline V and J ends were trimmed by 0 bases and 4 bases, with 3 bases remaining between them. CDR3 protein: CASSLGTYGYTF. CDR3 DNA: TGTGCCAGCAGCTTAGGCACCTATGGCTACACCTTC.

The chain couples TRBV9 to TRBJ2-5, with unresolved D. In germline, CDR1 is SGDLS, CDR2 YYNGEE. The CDR3 extends over 13 amino acids. V shed 0 bases and J shed 7 bases, with 10 bases lying between them. CDR3 sequence reads: CASSVADGGTQYF. The CDR3 DNA sequence: TGTGCCAGCAGCGTAGCTGACGGCGGGACCCAGTACTTC.

V usage is TRBV7-9 and J usage is TRBJ2-5, with 7 bases aligning to TRBD2. The J segment lost 5 bases and the V segment lost 5 bases, leaving 8 bases of the junction unmatched. From germline, CDR1 is SEHNR and CDR2 FQNEAQ (reference sequence). This CDR3 has 14 residues. The CDR3 DNA reads as TGTGCCAGCAGCCAGAGGGACGGGGGGGAGACCCAGTACTTC. Protein: CASSQRDGGETQYF.

The rearrangement uses TRBV10-3 and TRBJ1-1; D is uncertain. Deletions cut 4 bases from V and 7 bases from J, with 7 bases between. This CDR3 has 11 amino acids. CDR1 is ENHRY, CDR2 SYGVKD, per germline. The CDR3: CAISVLGEAFF. The CDR3 region has the DNA TGTGCCATCAGTGTTCTTGGTGAAGCTTTCTTT.

The CDR3 region has the DNA TGTGCCAGTAGTACACAGCGGGGAAGGAGTGAGCAGTTCTTC. Encoded protein: CASSTQRGRSEQFF. The rearrangement uses TRBV19 and TRBJ2-1; 7 positions agree with TRBD2. The germline gives CDR1 LNHDA, CDR2 SQIVND (reference sequence). The trim removed 4 bases at V and 9 bases at J, leaving 9 bases unmatched. The CDR3 extends over 14 amino acids. Using reference TRBV19 and TRBJ2-1 for the parts outside the CDR3, the full variable domain is DGGITQSPKYLFRKEGQNVTLSCEQNLNHDAMYWYRQDPGQGLRLIYYSQIVNDFQKGDIAEGYSVSREKKESFPLTVTSAQKNPTAFYLCASSTQRGRSEQFFGPGTRLTVL.

The sample holds one count of this clone. The chain employs TRBV7-8 and TRBJ1-3; no definite D call. Germline loops: CDR1 SGHVS, CDR2 FQNEAQ. This CDR3 has 14 amino acids. V gave up 5 bases and J gave up 0 bases, with 8 bases separating them. CDR3 DNA: TGTGCCAGCAGCCTGGAGGGCTCTGGAAACACCATATATTTT. Its protein is CASSLEGSGNTIYF.